A single sample is the source of the 21 T cell receptor beta chains below, sequenced in a study of blood T cell repertoires in COVID-19. Using immunoSEQ multiplex PCR, the repertoire was profiled, and TCRdb retains in-frame clones only, with some absent. The repertoire holds around 260,000 clones, less than 90% seen once, with nearly 2% in the top ten. The sample was peripheral blood. Every receptor here comes from a man aged 25 to 40 with active or convalescent COVID-19.

This chain uses TRBV24-1 with TRBJ2-2; D is possibly TRBD1 (6 bases). V was pared by 2 bases and J by 9 bases, with 15 bases between. The CDR3 is 15 residues long. Germline V lookup: CDR1 KGHDR, CDR2 SFDVKD. This chain's CDR3 is CATSDSAGVGRELFF. The CDR3 DNA follows: TGTGCCACCAGTGATTCGGCAGGGGTGGGCCGGGAGCTGTTTTTT.

The chain has TRBV9 and TRBJ2-3; tentative D call: TRBD1 (5 bases). Trimming removed 0 bases from V and 1 base from J, with 9 bases in between. The germline CDR1 and CDR2 sequences are SGDLS and YYNGEE. The CDR3 has 15 amino acids. The CDR3 here is CASSVGGYGTDTQYF. The CDR3 DNA reads as TGTGCCAGCAGCGTAGGGGGCTATGGCACAGATACGCAGTATTTT.

This chain links TRBV19 with TRBJ2-1, with D possibly being TRBD1 (6 bases). Germline V lookup: CDR1 LNHDA, CDR2 SQIVND (reference sequence). This CDR3 comprises 15 residues. Between the trimmed V and J ends, which lost 3 bases and 4 bases, there was a span of 13 bases. CDR3 coding DNA: TGTGCCAGTAGTATGCACAGGGACCAATACAATGAGCAGTTCTTC. This codes for CASSMHRDQYNEQFF.

This clone was detected only a few times. This rearrangement joins TRBV9 to TRBJ1-2; 9 bases fit TRBD1. The CDR3 has 14 residues. Germline V CDR1 and CDR2: SGDLS, YYNGEE. Trimming cost V 4 bases and J 6 bases; bases outside gene matches: 7. This chain's CDR3 is CASSPPGQGDGYTF. CDR3 nucleotides: TGTGCCAGCAGCCCCCCGGGACAGGGTGATGGCTACACCTTC.

This sequence joins TRBV13 and TRBJ1-1; D is perhaps TRBD1 (6 bases). The CDR3 contains 15 residues. Trimming removed 6 bases from V and 1 base from J, with 15 bases in between. Germline assignment: CDR1 PRHDT and CDR2 FYEKMQ (reference sequence). The CDR3 bases are TGTGCCAGCAGTCCACTTCAGGGGCGGAACACTGAAGCTTTCTTT. Translated: CASSPLQGRNTEAFF. Complete variable domain (other parts from reference TRBV13 and TRBJ1-1): AAGVIQSPRHLIKEKRETATLKCYPIPRHDTVYWYQQGPGQDPQFLISFYEKMQSDKGSIPDRFSAQQFSDYHSELNMSSLELGDSALYFCASSPLQGRNTEAFFGQGTRLTVV.

The CDR3 region has the DNA TGTGCCAGCAGGCGAGAGCTAGAGCGGGGGGGACGTCAATCAGACAATGAGCAGTTCTTC. Protein sequence: CASRRELERGGRQSDNEQFF. The rearrangement uses TRBV27 and TRBJ2-1; TRBD2 matches 10 bases. The germline CDR1 and CDR2 sequences are MNHEY and SMNVEV (reference sequence). V lost 6 bases, J lost 5 bases, and 22 bases stayed unmatched. CDR3 size: 20 residues.

A single count supports this clone. This chain connects TRBV11-3 to TRBJ2-1; 8 bases line up with TRBD2. After removal of 1 base from V and 1 base from J, the junction contained 6 bases not matched to a gene. The CDR3 has 17 amino acids. The V gene's germline CDR1 is SGHNT and CDR2 YENEEA. In DNA form, the CDR3 reads TGTGCCAGCAGCTTAGGTGGCGGGGGGACTTCCTACAATGAGCAGTTCTTC. Its protein product is CASSLGGGGTSYNEQFF. The full variable domain, in which reference TRBV11-3 and TRBJ2-1 provide the parts outside the CDR3, is EAGVVQSPRYKIIEKKQPVAFWCNPISGHNTLYWYLQNLGQGPELLIRYENEEAVDDSQLPKDRFSAERLKGVDSTLKIQPAELGDSAVYLCASSLGGGGTSYNEQFFGPGTRLTVL.

This clone was seen a handful of times. V is TRBV28 and J is TRBJ1-1; 8 nucleotides line up with TRBD1. CDR1 is MDHEN and CDR2 is SYDVKM in the germline V gene. J was trimmed by 3 bases and V by 5 bases; bases with no gene match: 5. The CDR3 runs to 14 residues. The CDR3 loop reads CASSQGARYTEAFF. For the CDR3, the DNA is TGTGCCAGCAGTCAGGGGGCGAGGTACACTGAAGCTTTCTTT.

The chain combines TRBV4-1 with TRBJ1-2; 11 bases fit TRBD1. V lost 6 bases to trimming and J lost 5 bases; unmatched junction nucleotides: 11. The CDR3 has 16 amino acids. Germline assignment: CDR1 MGHRA and CDR2 YSYEKL. The CDR3 reads CASSPGQGVLAYGYTF. CDR3 in DNA: TGCGCCAGCAGTCCGGGACAGGGGGTCCTCGCATATGGCTACACCTTC.

This chain joins TRBV7-2 and TRBJ2-7; tentatively, D is TRBD2 (5 bases). This CDR3 contains 13 residues. The V and J ends lost 7 bases and 5 bases respectively, with 15 bases between them. Germline values: CDR1 SGHTA, CDR2 FQGNSA. CDR3 DNA: TGTGCCAGCACCCCCGGCTGGGAGCACGAGCAGTACTTC. Translation gives CASTPGWEHEQYF.

The rearrangement uses TRBV12-5 and TRBJ1-5; TRBD1 matches 9 bases. Trimming cost V 6 bases and J 5 bases; bases outside gene matches: 5. The CDR3 loop spans 14 amino acids. CDR1 is LGHNT and CDR2 is FRNRAP in the germline V gene. The DNA of the CDR3 is TGTGCTAGTGGGCGGGGACAGGGCTATCAGCCCCAGCATTTT. This codes for CASGRGQGYQPQHF.

The gene calls are TRBV6-5 and TRBJ2-3; 9 nucleotides match TRBD1. Germline V lookup: CDR1 MNHEY, CDR2 SVGAGI. J lost 1 base, V lost 7 bases, and 6 bases had no gene match. The CDR3 extends over 15 amino acids. CDR3 amino acids: CASIRQGVGTDTQYF. In DNA form, the CDR3 reads TGTGCCAGCATAAGACAGGGGGTCGGCACAGATACGCAGTATTTT.

This rearrangement joins TRBV18 to TRBJ1-3; 10 bases fit TRBD1. Germline assignment: CDR1 KGHSH and CDR2 LQKENI. The V gene end was trimmed by 2 bases and the J gene end by 4 bases; junction bases not matched to a gene: 8. The CDR3 loop spans 17 amino acids. CDR3 protein: CASSPIGTGAAGNTIYF. CDR3 sequence (DNA): TGTGCCAGCTCACCAATCGGGACAGGGGCTGCGGGAAACACCATATATTTT.

This clone was detected only a few times. The gene calls are TRBV19 and TRBJ1-1, with D hard to call. Trimming cost V 1 base and J 6 bases, with 6 bases left between them. This CDR3 region has 12 residues. Germline loops: CDR1 LNHDA, CDR2 SQIVND (reference sequence). The CDR3 bases are TGTGCCAGTAGTATAGCGGAGGCTGAAGCTTTCTTT. Its translation: CASSIAEAEAFF.

CDR3 sequence reads: CASSSGTVPTYNEQFF. The CDR3, as DNA: TGTGCCAGCAGCTCCGGGACAGTCCCCACCTACAATGAGCAGTTCTTC. J is TRBJ2-1 and V is TRBV11-2; 7 bases agree with TRBD1. CDR3 length: 16 residues. The ends lost 4 bases at V and 2 bases at J; junction bases unmatched: 8. CDR1 is SGHAT and CDR2 is FQNNGV in the germline V gene.

The J gene is TRBJ2-1, the V gene TRBV10-1; TRBD2 matches at 10 bases. This CDR3 has 15 residues. Germline trimming cut 2 bases from V and 4 bases from J; bases unmatched to any gene: 2. Germline values: CDR1 WNHNN, CDR2 SYGVQD (reference sequence). DNA for the CDR3: TGCGCCAGCAGTGAGAGTAGCGGGGGGTACAATGAGCAGTTCTTC. Translation gives CASSESSGGYNEQFF.

The chain is built from TRBV5-6 and TRBJ2-2, with a weak D call TRBD1 (6 bases). The CDR3 is 16 residues long. The germline CDR1 and CDR2 sequences are SGHDT and YYEEEE. Trimming left V 4 bases short and J 3 bases short, with 16 bases between. Written as DNA, the CDR3 is TGTGCCAGCAGCCCCCTTTTGACAGGAGACACCGGGGAGCTGTTTTTT. The encoded protein is CASSPLLTGDTGELFF.

This chain links TRBV19 with TRBJ2-3; 10 positions match TRBD1. Germline V CDR1 and CDR2: LNHDA, SQIVND (reference sequence). V shed 6 bases, J shed 6 bases, and the junction held 6 bases outside the gene matches. This CDR3 comprises 14 residues. For the CDR3, the DNA is TGTGCCAGTAGGGTGACAGGGGGCGCGGATACGCAGTATTTT. It is translated as CASRVTGGADTQYF. The full variable domain, in which reference TRBV19 and TRBJ2-3 provide the parts outside the CDR3, is DGGITQSPKYLFRKEGQNVTLSCEQNLNHDAMYWYRQDPGQGLRLIYYSQIVNDFQKGDIAEGYSVSREKKESFPLTVTSAQKNPTAFYLCASRVTGGADTQYFGPGTRLTVL.

V is TRBV15 and J is TRBJ1-3; TRBD1 agrees at 8 bases. The V gene end was trimmed by 3 bases and the J gene end by 4 bases; junction bases not matched to a gene: 5. CDR3 size: 15 residues. Germline CDR1 is LNHNV and CDR2 is YYDKDF (reference sequence). CDR3 sequence (DNA): TGTGCCACCAGCAGGGACAGGGTAAACGGAAACACCATATATTTT. Its translation: CATSRDRVNGNTIYF.

This chain uses TRBV3-1 (or the pseudogene TRBV3-2) with TRBJ1-2, with D possibly being TRBD1 (5 bases). Germline CDR1 reads LGHDT; CDR2 reads YNNKEL (reference sequence). The ends were cut back, 0 bases at V and 4 bases at J, with 9 bases in the middle. The CDR3 is made up of 14 amino acids. The CDR3 reads CASSQEGQVYGYTF. CDR3 coding DNA: TGTGCCAGCAGCCAAGAGGGGCAGGTCTATGGCTACACCTTC.

V usage is TRBV11-3 and J usage is TRBJ2-7, with 8 bases identical to TRBD1. The CDR3 loop spans 13 amino acids. Per germline, CDR1 SGHNT and CDR2 YENEEA. V shed 1 base, J shed 6 bases, and the junction held 2 bases outside the gene matches. As DNA, the CDR3 is TGTGCCAGCAGCTTAGTAACAGGGGGCGAGCAGTACTTC. Translating gives CASSLVTGGEQYF.